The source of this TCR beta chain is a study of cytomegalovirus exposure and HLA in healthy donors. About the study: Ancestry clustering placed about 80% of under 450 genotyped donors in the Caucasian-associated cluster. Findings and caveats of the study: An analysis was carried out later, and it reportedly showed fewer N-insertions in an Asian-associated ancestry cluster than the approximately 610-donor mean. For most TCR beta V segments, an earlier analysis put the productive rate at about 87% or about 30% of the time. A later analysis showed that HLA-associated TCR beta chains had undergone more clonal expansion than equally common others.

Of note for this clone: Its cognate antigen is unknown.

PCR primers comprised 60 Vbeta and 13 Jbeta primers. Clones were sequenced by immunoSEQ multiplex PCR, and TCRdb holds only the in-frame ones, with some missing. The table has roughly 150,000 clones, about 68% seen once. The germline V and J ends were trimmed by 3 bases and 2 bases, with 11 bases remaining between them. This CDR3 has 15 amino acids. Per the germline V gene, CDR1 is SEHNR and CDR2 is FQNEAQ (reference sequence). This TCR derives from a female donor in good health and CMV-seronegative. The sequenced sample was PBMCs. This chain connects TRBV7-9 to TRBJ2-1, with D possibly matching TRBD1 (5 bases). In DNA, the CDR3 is TGTGCCAGCAGCTTTCAGGGTGGCACCTACAATGAGCAGTTCTTC. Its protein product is CASSFQGGTYNEQFF.